This paragraph covers one T cell receptor (beta chain) sequence. Its specific antigen is unknown. No clone much larger than this one lies a single base away; base qualities are absent. Using the deep immunoSEQ assay, multiplex PCR amplified TCR CDR3 regions from genomic DNA. Extracted genomic DNA from each cell subset was spread evenly across all wells of several immunoSEQ 96-well plates, with each plate serving as a replicate. Each replicate PCR for sorted subsets received about 0.2 ug genomic DNA, equal to roughly 30,000 T cell genomes. Purified libraries were measured with a Qubit 3.0 fluorometer, size-checked on a Bioanalyzer 2100, and measured again with the KAPA Library Quantification kit. A separate single-read 150-cycle Illumina NextSeq 550 flow cell was used to sequence each immunoSEQ 96-well plate. The paper's processing steps were these. Because the immunoSEQ output held only junctional sequences and lacked quality scores, the filtering could not match the filtering applied to full-length reads. Sequences were annotated with PyIR, a Python wrapper for IgBLAST v1.9, and V/J genes and CDR3 were assigned using IMGT germline references. Reads were filtered out if the reads had weak V/J assignments (E-value above 1e-6), no CDR3, stop codons, out-of-frame junctions, or ambiguous translated residues. V3J clonotypes were defined as sequences sharing an identical inferred V gene, J gene, and CDR3 amino acid sequence. To compute the percentage overlap between repertoires, the number of shared unique clonotypes was divided by the size of the smaller repertoire. Richness of each repertoire was evaluated using RTK rarefaction, the Chao1 estimator, and Recon v2.1 estimates of unobserved clonotypes. Generation probabilities for all TCRbeta clonotypes obtained by the gDNA method from a handful of donors were computed using OLGA. TCRdb stores this immuneACCESS table with in-frame sequences only. Part of the clones is absent; in the studies checked, under half of the shortfall reflects unresolved V genes, and no reason is known for the rest. The DNA was the basis for D and trimming; V, J and clone size are from that table. The sample table holds about 95,000 clones, of which roughly 69% were seen once. The ten largest clones add up to around 41% of the sample.

The CDR3 runs 13 amino acids, cysteine and phenylalanine included. The DNA shown is the 39-base CDR3, in frame from base 1. V loses 5 bases at its end and J loses 2 bases; junction bases beyond the gene matches: 2. The germline V gene gives CDR1 as MNHEY and CDR2 as SVGAGI. These data originate in a study of shared clonotypes between healthy human individuals (dated by TCRdb to about 2020). Background for the entire study: Three men and two women, aged 18 to 49 years, made up the cohort. For each donor, CD4 naive and CD4 memory were each run on three plates, CD8 naive on two plates, and CD8 memory on one plate. To estimate repertoire size and how much clonotype sharing occurs between individuals, the study deeply sequenced the blood TCR repertoires of several healthy adults. To increase sequencing depth and limit assay-specific biases, different laboratories used diverse techniques to prepare libraries and sequence TCR repertoires. Between about 0.94 and 8.9 billion PBMCs per donor were obtained by leukapheresis.

General conclusions and limits of the study: Estimated clonotype richness was generally larger for naive than for memory subsets. Clonotypes shared by all four sorted-subset donors showed higher generation probabilities than non-shared clonotypes. Pairwise subsampling indicated that sequencing depth was expected to affect the degree of clonotype sharing among donors. Across a few donors, roughly 5% of naive CD4, around 3.3% of naive CD8, 2% to 2.5% of memory CD4, and over 0.35% of memory CD8 clonotypes were shared. Sampling was limited to blood, and TCR repertoires in tissue likely differ from TCR repertoires in blood. Because the study included only a small number of donors, the genetic and exposure-history diversity represented was limited. Even with the large sequencing depth, rarefaction of the sorted-subset datasets indicated that sequencing was incomplete.

Donors were healthy HIV-negative adults with no recently reported acute infections or vaccinations. Every donor was a Caucasian adult residing in Nashville, Tennessee, USA. CD8 memory samples consisted of magnetically selected CD45RO+ cells combined with CCR7-negative CD45RA+ effector memory (TemRA) cells. After blood collection by leukapheresis, PBMCs were isolated using Ficoll-Histopaque density gradient centrifugation and then cryopreserved in the vapor phase of liquid nitrogen. Analytical flow cytometry was used to check the purity and quantity of every magnetically sorted T cell population. Each sorted fraction had its genomic DNA isolated and then quantified by UV absorbance on a Nanodrop 2000c.

The sequenced sample was memory CD8+ T cells sorted from blood. The intended sense of this specimen's cell subset or site label: CD45RO+ cells pooled with CCR7-negative TemRA cells. The sequence derives from a man younger than 40 in good health. This sequence uses TRBV6-5 and TRBJ2-7, with 8 central nucleotides matching TRBD1. The sequenced DNA is TGTGCCAGCAGTCAACAGGGGGCCTACGAGCAGTACTTC. Its product reads: CASSQQGAYEQYF.